This TCR beta chain was sequenced during a study of response to subunit inactivated influenza vaccine. This clonotype was counted a few times. Trimming took 7 bases from V and 4 from J; bases not matched to a gene: 7. CDR3 length: 13 residues. Germline V gene data show CDR1 as SQVTM and CDR2 as ANQGSEA. TCRdb independently ran MiXCR on the RT-PCR reads; one entry per CDR3 protein. The sample holds around 530,000 distinct CDR3 sequences; about 17% are singletons and the top ten take approximately 3%. Source: CD4+ T cells sorted from PBMCs, taken about 24 months after vaccination. The V gene is TRBV29-1, the J gene TRBJ1-1; 9 bases agree with TRBD1. This clonotype was sampled from a man in his fifties or sixties who received an inactivated influenza vaccine. For the CDR3, the DNA is TGCAGCGCTGGGGGACAGGGAAGCACTGAAGCTTTCTTT. This encodes CSAGGQGSTEAFF.